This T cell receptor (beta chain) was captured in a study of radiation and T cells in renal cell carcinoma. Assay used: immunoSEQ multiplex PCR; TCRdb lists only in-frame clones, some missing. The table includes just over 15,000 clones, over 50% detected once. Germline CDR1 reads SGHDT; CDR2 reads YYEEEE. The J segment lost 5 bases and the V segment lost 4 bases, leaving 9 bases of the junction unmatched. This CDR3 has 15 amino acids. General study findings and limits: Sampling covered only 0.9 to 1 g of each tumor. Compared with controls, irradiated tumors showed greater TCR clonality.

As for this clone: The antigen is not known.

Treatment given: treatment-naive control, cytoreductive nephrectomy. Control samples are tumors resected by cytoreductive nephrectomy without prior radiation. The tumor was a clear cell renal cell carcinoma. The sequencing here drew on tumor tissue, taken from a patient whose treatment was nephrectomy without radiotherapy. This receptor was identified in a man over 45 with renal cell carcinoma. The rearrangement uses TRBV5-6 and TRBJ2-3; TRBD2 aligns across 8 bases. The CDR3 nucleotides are TGTGCCAGCAGCCACGGGACTAGAAGTGAAGATACGCAGTATTTT. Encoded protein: CASSHGTRSEDTQYF.